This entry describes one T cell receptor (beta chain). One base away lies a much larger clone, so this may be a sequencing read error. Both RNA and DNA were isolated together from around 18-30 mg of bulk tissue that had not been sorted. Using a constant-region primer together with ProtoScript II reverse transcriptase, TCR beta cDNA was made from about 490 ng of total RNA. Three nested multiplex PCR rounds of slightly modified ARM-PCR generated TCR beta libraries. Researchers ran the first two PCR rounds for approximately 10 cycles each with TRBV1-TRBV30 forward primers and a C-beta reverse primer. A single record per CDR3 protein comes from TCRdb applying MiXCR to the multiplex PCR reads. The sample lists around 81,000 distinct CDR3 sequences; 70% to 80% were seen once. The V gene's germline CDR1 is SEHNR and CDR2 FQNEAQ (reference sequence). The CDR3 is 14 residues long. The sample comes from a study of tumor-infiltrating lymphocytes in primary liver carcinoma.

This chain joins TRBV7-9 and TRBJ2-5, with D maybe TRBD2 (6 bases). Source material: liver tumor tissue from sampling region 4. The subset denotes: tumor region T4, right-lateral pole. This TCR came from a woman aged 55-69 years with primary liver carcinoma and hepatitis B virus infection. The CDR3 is CASSLATGAPTHYF. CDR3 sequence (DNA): TGTGCCAGCAGCTTAGCGACGGGAGCCCCGACCCATTACTTC.